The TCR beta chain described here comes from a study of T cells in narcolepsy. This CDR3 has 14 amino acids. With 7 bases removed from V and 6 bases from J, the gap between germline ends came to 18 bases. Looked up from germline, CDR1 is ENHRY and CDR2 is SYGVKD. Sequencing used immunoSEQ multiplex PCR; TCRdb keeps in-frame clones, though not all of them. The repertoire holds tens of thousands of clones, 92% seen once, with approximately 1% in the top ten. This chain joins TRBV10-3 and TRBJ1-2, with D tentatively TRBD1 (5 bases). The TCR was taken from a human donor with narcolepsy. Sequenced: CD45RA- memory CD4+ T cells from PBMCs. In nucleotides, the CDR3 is TGTGCCATCAAAGAAGGGAGACAGCTTGATGGCTACACCTTC. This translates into CAIKEGRQLDGYTF.